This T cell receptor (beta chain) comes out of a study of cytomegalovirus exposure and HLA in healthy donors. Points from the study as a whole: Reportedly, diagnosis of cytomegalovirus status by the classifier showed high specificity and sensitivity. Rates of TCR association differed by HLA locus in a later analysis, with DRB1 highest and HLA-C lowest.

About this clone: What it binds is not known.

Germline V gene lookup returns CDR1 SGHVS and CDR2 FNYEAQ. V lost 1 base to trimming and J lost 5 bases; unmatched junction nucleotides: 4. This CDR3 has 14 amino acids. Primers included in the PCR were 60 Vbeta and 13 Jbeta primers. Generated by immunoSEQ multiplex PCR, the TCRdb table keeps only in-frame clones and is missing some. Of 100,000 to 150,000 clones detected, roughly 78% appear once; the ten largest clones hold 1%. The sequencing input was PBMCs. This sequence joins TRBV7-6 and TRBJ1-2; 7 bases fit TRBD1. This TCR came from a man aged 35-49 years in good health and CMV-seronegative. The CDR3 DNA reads TGTGCCAGCAGCTTAGTCGGGACAGAGTATGGCTACACCTTC. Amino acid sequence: CASSLVGTEYGYTF. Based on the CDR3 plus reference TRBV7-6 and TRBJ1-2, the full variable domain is GAGVSQSPRYKVTKRGQDVALRCDPISGHVSLYWYRQALGQGPEFLTYFNYEAQQDKSGLPNDRFSAERPEGSISTLTIQRTEQRDSAMYRCASSLVGTEYGYTFGSGTRLTVV.